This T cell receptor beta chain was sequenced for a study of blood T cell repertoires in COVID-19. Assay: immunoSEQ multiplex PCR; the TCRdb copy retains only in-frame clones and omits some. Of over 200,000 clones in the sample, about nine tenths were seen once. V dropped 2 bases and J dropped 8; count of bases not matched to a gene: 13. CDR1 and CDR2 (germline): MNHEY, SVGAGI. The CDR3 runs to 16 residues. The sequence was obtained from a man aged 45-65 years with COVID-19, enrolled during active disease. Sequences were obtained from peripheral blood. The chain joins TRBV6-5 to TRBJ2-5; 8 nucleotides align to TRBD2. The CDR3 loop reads CASSYKSGGRQGTQYF. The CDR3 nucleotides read TGTGCCAGCAGTTACAAGAGCGGGGGTCGCCAAGGTACCCAGTACTTC.